A selection of T cell receptor beta chains follows, all from one sample in a study of T cell responses to AZD1222 COVID-19 vaccine. Assay: immunoSEQ multiplex PCR; the TCRdb copy retains only in-frame clones and omits some. Here the sample spans 100,000 to 150,000 clones, over 75% being singletons. The sequencing here drew on peripheral blood, taken on day 0 of AZD1222 vaccination. The receptors were sampled from an adult in good health. Each CDR3 is given with its conserved first and last residue. Fields, in order: V gene, D gene, clone size, J gene, CDR3 DNA, CDR3 protein. The D gene is left open where the match is weak. The size of a clone is reported for some rows only, either as once, few or many, or as a class for expanded clones.

v_call: TRBV2; d_call: -; clone_size: -; j_call: TRBJ2-7; cdr3_nt: TGTGCCAGCAGTTCGCAGGCCTCCTACGAGCAGTACTTC; cdr3_aa: CASSSQASYEQYF
v_call: TRBV7-8; d_call: TRBD1; clone_size: -; j_call: TRBJ2-2; cdr3_nt: TGTGCCAGCATCCGGACAGGGGGCTACGTCGGGGAGCTGTTTTTT; cdr3_aa: CASIRTGGYVGELFF
v_call: TRBV7-2; d_call: -; clone_size: -; j_call: TRBJ2-7; cdr3_nt: TGTGCCAGCAGCCTTAGTAGGGGTGGGGGCGAGCAGTACTTC; cdr3_aa: CASSLSRGGGEQYF
v_call: TRBV25-1; d_call: TRBD2; clone_size: -; j_call: TRBJ2-3; cdr3_nt: TGTGCCAGCAGTGAATTGGGTAGCGGGAACACAGATACGCAGTATTTT; cdr3_aa: CASSELGSGNTDTQYF
v_call: TRBV28; d_call: TRBD1; clone_size: -; j_call: TRBJ1-2; cdr3_nt: TGTGCCAGCAGTCCGTCGACAGGGGAGTTTGGGGGCTACACCTTC; cdr3_aa: CASSPSTGEFGGYTF
v_call: TRBV19; d_call: -; clone_size: -; j_call: TRBJ1-5; cdr3_nt: TGTGCCAGTAGTAATGGGGGGGATCAGCCCCAGCATTTT; cdr3_aa: CASSNGGDQPQHF
v_call: TRBV4-1; d_call: -; clone_size: -; j_call: TRBJ2-1; cdr3_nt: TGCGCCAGCAGTAGGTACAATGAGCAGTTCTTC; cdr3_aa: CASSRYNEQFF
v_call: TRBV19; d_call: TRBD2; clone_size: -; j_call: TRBJ2-7; cdr3_nt: TGTGCCAGCTACAAGCCGACTAGCGAAAACTACGAGCAGTACTTC; cdr3_aa: CASYKPTSENYEQYF
v_call: TRBV6-5; d_call: -; clone_size: -; j_call: TRBJ2-4; cdr3_nt: TGTGCCAGCAGTATCGCTGGATTGAACATTCAGTACTTC; cdr3_aa: CASSIAGLNIQYF
v_call: TRBV5-1; d_call: TRBD2; clone_size: once; j_call: TRBJ2-2; cdr3_nt: TGCGCCAGCAGCTCTGGGGCTAGCGGCCTGAACACCGGGGAGCTGTTTTTT; cdr3_aa: CASSSGASGLNTGELFF
v_call: TRBV24-1; d_call: -; clone_size: once; j_call: TRBJ1-5; cdr3_nt: TGTGCCACCAGTGATTCCAATCAGCCCCAGCATTTT; cdr3_aa: CATSDSNQPQHF
v_call: TRBV29-1; d_call: TRBD2; clone_size: -; j_call: TRBJ2-7; cdr3_nt: TGCAGCGTCCAACTAGCGGGAGGAAGTCAACAGTACTTC; cdr3_aa: CSVQLAGGSQQYF
v_call: TRBV5-1; d_call: -; clone_size: -; j_call: TRBJ2-1; cdr3_nt: TGCGCCAGCAGCCGTGTGGGAGGAGTGGGGCATGAGCAGTTCTTC; cdr3_aa: CASSRVGGVGHEQFF
v_call: TRBV10-3; d_call: TRBD2; clone_size: -; j_call: TRBJ2-1; cdr3_nt: TGTGCCATCACCTCTGCAGGACTAGCGGGAGAAAAGTATGAGCAGTTCTTC; cdr3_aa: CAITSAGLAGEKYEQFF
v_call: TRBV5-1; d_call: TRBD2; clone_size: few; j_call: TRBJ2-2; cdr3_nt: TGCGCCAGCAGCTTCTTCGCGGGAGAAGGGGTCACCGGGGAGCTGTTTTTT; cdr3_aa: CASSFFAGEGVTGELFF
v_call: TRBV4-1; d_call: TRBD1; clone_size: -; j_call: TRBJ2-7; cdr3_nt: TGCGCCAGCAGCCCGGGACAGCTGATAACGGAGCAGTACTTC; cdr3_aa: CASSPGQLITEQYF
v_call: TRBV28; d_call: -; clone_size: few; j_call: TRBJ1-5; cdr3_nt: TGTGCCAGCAACAGGAACAATCAGCCCCAGCATTTT; cdr3_aa: CASNRNNQPQHF
v_call: TRBV28; d_call: -; clone_size: -; j_call: TRBJ1-1; cdr3_nt: TGTGCCAGCAGTTTGGGGGCCTTCGGCGTCACTGAAGCTTTCTTT; cdr3_aa: CASSLGAFGVTEAFF
v_call: TRBV5-8; d_call: -; clone_size: -; j_call: TRBJ2-4; cdr3_nt: TGTGCCAGCAGCTTCACCGACATGCGAATCTACTTC; cdr3_aa: CASSFTDMRIYF
v_call: TRBV5-1; d_call: TRBD1; clone_size: -; j_call: TRBJ1-1; cdr3_nt: TGCGCCAGCAGCCCGGGGACAGGCAGTATGAACACTGAAGCTTTCTTT; cdr3_aa: CASSPGTGSMNTEAFF
v_call: TRBV24-1; d_call: -; clone_size: -; j_call: TRBJ1-5; cdr3_nt: TGTGCCACCAGTGACCCGGGGCTCAATCAGCCCCAGCATTTT; cdr3_aa: CATSDPGLNQPQHF
v_call: TRBV10-3; d_call: -; clone_size: -; j_call: TRBJ1-3; cdr3_nt: TGTGCCATCACTTTGGATGGGGTATCTGGAAACACCATATATTTT; cdr3_aa: CAITLDGVSGNTIYF
v_call: TRBV3-1/TRBV3-2; d_call: TRBD1; clone_size: -; j_call: TRBJ1-2; cdr3_nt: TGTGCCAGCAGCTCCGGGACAGGAGGTGGCTACACCTTC; cdr3_aa: CASSSGTGGGYTF
v_call: TRBV30; d_call: -; clone_size: -; j_call: TRBJ1-6; cdr3_nt: TGTGCCTGGAGTCCTCCAGGGAAGGATTCACCCCTCCACTTT; cdr3_aa: CAWSPPGKDSPLHF
v_call: TRBV11-2; d_call: TRBD1; clone_size: -; j_call: TRBJ2-7; cdr3_nt: TGTGCCAGCAGCTTAGATACCAGGACAGGGGTCTACGAGCAGTACTTC; cdr3_aa: CASSLDTRTGVYEQYF
v_call: TRBV2; d_call: TRBD1; clone_size: -; j_call: TRBJ1-1; cdr3_nt: TGTGCCAGCAGTGAGTCGACCCTGAGGGACAGGAGGAACACTGAAGCTTTCTTT; cdr3_aa: CASSESTLRDRRNTEAFF
v_call: TRBV18; d_call: -; clone_size: -; j_call: TRBJ1-3; cdr3_nt: TGTGCCAGCTCACCAGTCCAGGGAGCTGGAAACACCATATATTTT; cdr3_aa: CASSPVQGAGNTIYF
v_call: TRBV11-3; d_call: -; clone_size: -; j_call: TRBJ2-1; cdr3_nt: TGTGCCAGCAGCCCCTCGGGAGGGGGCGATGAGCAGTTCTTC; cdr3_aa: CASSPSGGGDEQFF
v_call: TRBV2; d_call: -; clone_size: -; j_call: TRBJ1-4; cdr3_nt: TGTGCCAGCAGTCAAGGGGGTGTCAATGAAAAACTGTTTTTT; cdr3_aa: CASSQGGVNEKLFF
v_call: TRBV28; d_call: -; clone_size: -; j_call: TRBJ1-5; cdr3_nt: TGTGCCAGCAGTTTTGCCCTAGGGCATCAGCCCCAGCATTTT; cdr3_aa: CASSFALGHQPQHF
v_call: TRBV15; d_call: -; clone_size: -; j_call: TRBJ1-1; cdr3_nt: TGTGCCACCAGCAGAGGGGGGGGAAGGGCTTTCTTT; cdr3_aa: CATSRGGGRAFF
v_call: TRBV14; d_call: -; clone_size: -; j_call: TRBJ1-2; cdr3_nt: TGTGCCAGCAGCCAAGACTTAAACAGCTATGGCTACACCTTC; cdr3_aa: CASSQDLNSYGYTF
v_call: TRBV5-1; d_call: -; clone_size: once; j_call: TRBJ2-7; cdr3_nt: TGCGCCAGCAGCTTGGCCCCTGGGGGCGCGGACGAGCAGTACTTC; cdr3_aa: CASSLAPGGADEQYF
v_call: TRBV18; d_call: TRBD1; clone_size: -; j_call: TRBJ1-1; cdr3_nt: TGTGCCAGCTCCGGAGCGGACAGGATAACTGAAGCTTTCTTT; cdr3_aa: CASSGADRITEAFF
v_call: TRBV10-1; d_call: -; clone_size: -; j_call: TRBJ2-7; cdr3_nt: TGCGCCACCAGAGAACAGGTGGAAGGGCAGCAGTACTTC; cdr3_aa: CATREQVEGQQYF
v_call: TRBV27; d_call: -; clone_size: -; j_call: TRBJ1-4; cdr3_nt: TGTGCCAGCAGTTTATGGGGGGCGTCGGAGGAAAAACTGTTTTTT; cdr3_aa: CASSLWGASEEKLFF
v_call: TRBV5-6; d_call: -; clone_size: -; j_call: TRBJ1-1; cdr3_nt: TGTGCCAGCAGCTTGGCAGGGCTTAGGGAGAGGGCGAACACTGAAGCTTTCTTT; cdr3_aa: CASSLAGLRERANTEAFF
v_call: TRBV19; d_call: -; clone_size: -; j_call: TRBJ1-2; cdr3_nt: TGTGCCAGTAAGAAGGAGTACTATGGCTACACCTTC; cdr3_aa: CASKKEYYGYTF
v_call: TRBV10-1; d_call: -; clone_size: -; j_call: TRBJ1-3; cdr3_nt: TGCGCCAGCAGGGACCGTCCTGGAAACACCATATATTTT; cdr3_aa: CASRDRPGNTIYF
v_call: TRBV9; d_call: -; clone_size: -; j_call: TRBJ1-3; cdr3_nt: TGTGCCAGCAGCGTAGACGGAAACTCTGGAAACACCATATATTTT; cdr3_aa: CASSVDGNSGNTIYF
v_call: TRBV5-8; d_call: -; clone_size: -; j_call: TRBJ2-1; cdr3_nt: TGTGCCAGCAGCTTTCGGAGGGGGCCGACTTGGCCCTCCTACAATGAGCAGTTCTTC; cdr3_aa: CASSFRRGPTWPSYNEQFF
v_call: TRBV9; d_call: -; clone_size: -; j_call: TRBJ2-7; cdr3_nt: TGTGCCAGCAGCGTAGGCGAATTCTACGAGCAGTACTTC; cdr3_aa: CASSVGEFYEQYF
v_call: TRBV19; d_call: TRBD2; clone_size: -; j_call: TRBJ2-3; cdr3_nt: TGTGCCAGTAGTATAGTGACTAGCGGGAGGCCCGCTCGGGGCACAGATACGCAGTATTTT; cdr3_aa: CASSIVTSGRPARGTDTQYF
v_call: TRBV29-1; d_call: TRBD2; clone_size: -; j_call: TRBJ2-5; cdr3_nt: TGCAGCGCACCGGGACTAGCGGGAGAGACCCAGTACTTC; cdr3_aa: CSAPGLAGETQYF
v_call: TRBV20-1; d_call: -; clone_size: -; j_call: TRBJ1-2; cdr3_nt: TGCAGGGCTAGGACCGAAGATGGCTACACCTTC; cdr3_aa: CRARTEDGYTF
v_call: TRBV6-5; d_call: -; clone_size: -; j_call: TRBJ2-6; cdr3_nt: TGTGCCAGCGTCACGGGGGCGGCTGGGGCCAACGTCCTGACTTTC; cdr3_aa: CASVTGAAGANVLTF
v_call: TRBV30; d_call: -; clone_size: -; j_call: TRBJ1-5; cdr3_nt: TGTGCCTGGAGTGCCGGGACGGCCGACACGCAGCCCCAGCATTTT; cdr3_aa: CAWSAGTADTQPQHF
v_call: TRBV18; d_call: -; clone_size: -; j_call: TRBJ1-2; cdr3_nt: TGTGCCAGCTCACCCGGACCAACAAACTATGGCTACACCTTC; cdr3_aa: CASSPGPTNYGYTF
v_call: TRBV10-3; d_call: -; clone_size: few; j_call: TRBJ1-5; cdr3_nt: TGTGCCATCAGTGTTGGTGGGAATCAGCCCCAGCATTTT; cdr3_aa: CAISVGGNQPQHF
v_call: TRBV9; d_call: TRBD2; clone_size: once; j_call: TRBJ2-3; cdr3_nt: TGTGCCAGCAGCGGGGGGACTAGCGGGATCACAGATACGCAGTATTTT; cdr3_aa: CASSGGTSGITDTQYF
v_call: TRBV14; d_call: -; clone_size: -; j_call: TRBJ2-6; cdr3_nt: TGTGCCAGCAGCCAAAGTGGGGCCAACGTCCTGACTTTC; cdr3_aa: CASSQSGANVLTF
v_call: TRBV4-1; d_call: -; clone_size: -; j_call: TRBJ2-7; cdr3_nt: TGCGCCAGCAGCCAACTAAGAGTTGCAGGGGACGCCTACGAGCAGTACTTC; cdr3_aa: CASSQLRVAGDAYEQYF
v_call: TRBV6-2/TRBV6-3; d_call: TRBD1; clone_size: -; j_call: TRBJ2-7; cdr3_nt: TGTGCCAGCAGCCCCCCCAGGACAGGGAGCTCCTACGAGCAGTACTTC; cdr3_aa: CASSPPRTGSSYEQYF